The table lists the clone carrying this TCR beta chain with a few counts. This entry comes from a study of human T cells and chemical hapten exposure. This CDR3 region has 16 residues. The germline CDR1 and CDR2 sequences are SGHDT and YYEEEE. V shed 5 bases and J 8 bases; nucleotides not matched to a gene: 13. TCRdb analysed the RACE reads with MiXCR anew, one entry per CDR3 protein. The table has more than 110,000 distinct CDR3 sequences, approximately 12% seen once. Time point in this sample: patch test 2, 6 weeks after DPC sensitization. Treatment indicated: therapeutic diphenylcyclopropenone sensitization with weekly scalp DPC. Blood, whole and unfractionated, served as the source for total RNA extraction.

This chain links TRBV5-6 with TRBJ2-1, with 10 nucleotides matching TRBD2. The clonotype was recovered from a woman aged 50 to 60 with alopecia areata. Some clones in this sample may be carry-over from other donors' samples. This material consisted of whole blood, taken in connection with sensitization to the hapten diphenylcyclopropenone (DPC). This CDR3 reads CASRWSGAGGIDEQFF. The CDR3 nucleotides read TGTGCCAGCAGATGGTCAGGAGCGGGAGGGATCGATGAGCAGTTCTTC.